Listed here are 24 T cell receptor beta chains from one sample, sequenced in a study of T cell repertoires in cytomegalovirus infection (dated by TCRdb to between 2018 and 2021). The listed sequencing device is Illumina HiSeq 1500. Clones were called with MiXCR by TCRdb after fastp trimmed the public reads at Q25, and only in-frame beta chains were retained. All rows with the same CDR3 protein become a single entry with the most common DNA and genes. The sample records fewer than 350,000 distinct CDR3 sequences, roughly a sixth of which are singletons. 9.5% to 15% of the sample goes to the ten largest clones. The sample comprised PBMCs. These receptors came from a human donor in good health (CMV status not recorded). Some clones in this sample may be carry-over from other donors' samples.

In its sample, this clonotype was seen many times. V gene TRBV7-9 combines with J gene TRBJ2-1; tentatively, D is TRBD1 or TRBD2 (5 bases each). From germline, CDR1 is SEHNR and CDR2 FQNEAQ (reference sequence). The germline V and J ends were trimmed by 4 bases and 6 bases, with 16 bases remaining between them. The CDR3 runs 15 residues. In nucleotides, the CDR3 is TGTGCCAGCAGCTGGGACCCCGCCCCGCCCAATGAGCAGTTCTTC. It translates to CASSWDPAPPNEQFF.

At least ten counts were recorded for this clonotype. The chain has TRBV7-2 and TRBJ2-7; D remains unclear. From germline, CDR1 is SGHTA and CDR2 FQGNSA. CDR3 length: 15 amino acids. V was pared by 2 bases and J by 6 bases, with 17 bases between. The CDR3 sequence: CASSLLDSGPGEQYF. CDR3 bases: TGTGCCAGCAGCTTACTAGATTCCGGGCCGGGCGAGCAGTACTTC.

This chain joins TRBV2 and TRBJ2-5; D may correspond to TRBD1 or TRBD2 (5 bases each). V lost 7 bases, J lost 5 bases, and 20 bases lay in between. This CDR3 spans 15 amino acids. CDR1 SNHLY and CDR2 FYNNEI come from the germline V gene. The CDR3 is CASNDFTLGEETQYF. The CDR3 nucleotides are TGTGCCAGCAATGATTTCACATTAGGGGAGGAGACCCAGTACTTC.

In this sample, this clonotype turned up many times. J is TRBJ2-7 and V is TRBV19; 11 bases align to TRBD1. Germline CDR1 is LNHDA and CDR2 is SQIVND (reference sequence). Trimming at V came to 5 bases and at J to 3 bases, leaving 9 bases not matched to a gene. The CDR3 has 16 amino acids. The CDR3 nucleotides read TGTGCCAGTAGTGACGAAGGGGACAGGGGGGGCTACGAGCAGTACTTC. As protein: CASSDEGDRGGYEQYF.

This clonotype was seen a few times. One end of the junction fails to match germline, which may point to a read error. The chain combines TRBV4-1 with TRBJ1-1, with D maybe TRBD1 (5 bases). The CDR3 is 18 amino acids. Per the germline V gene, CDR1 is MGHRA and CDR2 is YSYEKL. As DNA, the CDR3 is TGCGCCAGCAGCCAAGCGGGGATGAGGGGCGCGGGAAGTTCTGAAGCCTTCTTT. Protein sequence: CASSQAGMRGAGSSEAFF.

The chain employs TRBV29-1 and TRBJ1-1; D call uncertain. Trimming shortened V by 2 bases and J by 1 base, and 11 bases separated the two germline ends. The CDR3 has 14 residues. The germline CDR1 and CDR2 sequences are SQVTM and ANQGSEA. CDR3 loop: CSVELRLGNTEAFF. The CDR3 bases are TGCAGCGTTGAATTACGTCTGGGGAACACTGAAGCTTTCTTT.

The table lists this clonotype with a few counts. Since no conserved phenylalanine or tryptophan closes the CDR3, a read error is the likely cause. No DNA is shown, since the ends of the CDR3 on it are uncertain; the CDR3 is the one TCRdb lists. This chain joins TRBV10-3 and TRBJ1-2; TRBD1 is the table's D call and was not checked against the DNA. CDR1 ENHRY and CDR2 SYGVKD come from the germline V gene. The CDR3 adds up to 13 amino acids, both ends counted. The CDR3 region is CAISESAGGDPLI.

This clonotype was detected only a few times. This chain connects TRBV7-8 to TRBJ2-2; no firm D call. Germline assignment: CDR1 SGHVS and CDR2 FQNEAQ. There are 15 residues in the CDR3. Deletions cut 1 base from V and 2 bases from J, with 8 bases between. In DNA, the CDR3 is TGTGCCAGCAGCTTAGACCAAATAAACACCGGGGAGCTGTTTTTT. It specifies CASSLDQINTGELFF. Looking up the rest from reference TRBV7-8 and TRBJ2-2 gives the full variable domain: GAGVSQSPRYKVAKRGQDVALRCDPISGHVSLFWYQQALGQGPEFLTYFQNEAQLDKSGLPSDRFFAERPEGSVSTLKIQRTQQEDSAVYLCASSLDQINTGELFFGEGSRLTVL.

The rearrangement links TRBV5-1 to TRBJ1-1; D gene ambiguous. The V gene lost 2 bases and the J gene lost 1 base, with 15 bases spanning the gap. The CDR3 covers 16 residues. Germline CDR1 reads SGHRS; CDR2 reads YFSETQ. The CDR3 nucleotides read TGCGCCAGCAGCTTCATAAGCGGCCTTGAGAACACTGAAGCTTTCTTT. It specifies CASSFISGLENTEAFF. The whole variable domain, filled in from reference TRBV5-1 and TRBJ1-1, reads KAGVTQTPRYLIKTRGQQVTLSCSPISGHRSVSWYQQTPGQGLQFLFEYFSETQRNKGNFPGRFSGRQFSNSRSEMNVSTLELGDSALYLCASSFISGLENTEAFFGQGTRLTVV.

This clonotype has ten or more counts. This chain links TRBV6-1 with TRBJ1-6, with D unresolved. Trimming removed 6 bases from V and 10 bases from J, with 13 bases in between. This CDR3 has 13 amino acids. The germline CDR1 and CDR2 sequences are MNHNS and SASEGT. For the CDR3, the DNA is TGTGCCAGCAGGGCGGGAGTTGAGTCACCCCTCCACTTT. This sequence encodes CASRAGVESPLHF.

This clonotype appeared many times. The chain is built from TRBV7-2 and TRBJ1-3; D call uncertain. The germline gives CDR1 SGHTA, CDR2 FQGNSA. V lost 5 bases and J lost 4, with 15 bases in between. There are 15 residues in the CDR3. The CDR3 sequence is CASSPRESPGNTIYF. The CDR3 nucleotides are TGTGCCAGCAGCCCGCGAGAGAGCCCGGGAAACACCATATATTTT.

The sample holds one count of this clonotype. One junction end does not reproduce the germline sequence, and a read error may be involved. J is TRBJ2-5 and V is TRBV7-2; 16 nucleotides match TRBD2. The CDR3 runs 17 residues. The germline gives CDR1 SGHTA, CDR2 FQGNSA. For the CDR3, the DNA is TGTGTCAGCAGCGGCGGGACTAGCGGGGGGGCCGGAGAGACCCAGTACTTC. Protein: CVSSGGTSGGAGETQYF.

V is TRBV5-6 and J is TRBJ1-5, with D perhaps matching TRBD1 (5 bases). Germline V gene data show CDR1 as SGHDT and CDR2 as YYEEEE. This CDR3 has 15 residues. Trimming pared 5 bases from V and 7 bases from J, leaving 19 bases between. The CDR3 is CASSFFGAGGQPQHF. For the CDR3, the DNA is TGTGCCAGCAGTTTTTTTGGGGCAGGTGGCCAGCCCCAGCATTTT. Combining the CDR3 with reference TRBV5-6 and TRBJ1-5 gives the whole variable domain DAGVTQSPTHLIKTRGQQVTLRCSPKSGHDTVSWYQQALGQGPQFIFQYYEEEERQRGNFPDRFSGHQFPNYSSELNVNALLLGDSALYLCASSFFGAGGQPQHFGDGTRLSIL.

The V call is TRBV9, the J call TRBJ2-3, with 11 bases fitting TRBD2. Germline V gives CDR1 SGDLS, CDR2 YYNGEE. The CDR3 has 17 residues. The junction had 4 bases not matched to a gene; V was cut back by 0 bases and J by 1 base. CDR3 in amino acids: CASSVDLTSGGTDTQYF. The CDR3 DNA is TGTGCCAGCAGCGTAGACCTGACTAGCGGGGGCACAGATACGCAGTATTTT.

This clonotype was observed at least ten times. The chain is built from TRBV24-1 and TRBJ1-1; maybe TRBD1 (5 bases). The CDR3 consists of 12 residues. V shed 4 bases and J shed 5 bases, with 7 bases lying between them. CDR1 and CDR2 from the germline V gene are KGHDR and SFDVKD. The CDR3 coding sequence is TGTGCCACCAGTGAGGGGGGGACTGAAGCTTTCTTT. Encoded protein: CATSEGGTEAFF.

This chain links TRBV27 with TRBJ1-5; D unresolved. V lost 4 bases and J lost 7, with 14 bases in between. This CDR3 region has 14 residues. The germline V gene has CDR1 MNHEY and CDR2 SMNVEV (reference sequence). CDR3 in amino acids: CASSSWFNGQPQHF. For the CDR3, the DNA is TGTGCCAGCAGTTCATGGTTCAACGGACAGCCCCAGCATTTT.

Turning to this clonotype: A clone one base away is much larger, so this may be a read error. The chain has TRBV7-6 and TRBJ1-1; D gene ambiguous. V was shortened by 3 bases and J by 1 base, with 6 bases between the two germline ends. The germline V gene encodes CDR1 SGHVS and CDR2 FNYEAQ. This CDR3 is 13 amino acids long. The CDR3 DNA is TGTGCCAGCAGCTTTAGTCGGAACACTGAAGCTTTCTTT. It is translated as CASSFSRNTEAFF.

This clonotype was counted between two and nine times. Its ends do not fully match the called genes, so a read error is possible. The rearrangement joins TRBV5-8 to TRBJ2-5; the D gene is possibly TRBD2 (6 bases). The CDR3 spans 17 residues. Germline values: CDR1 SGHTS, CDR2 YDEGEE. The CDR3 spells CDSSLASGWRGGETQYF. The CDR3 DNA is TGTGACAGCAGCTTGGCGTCGGGTTGGCGGGGAGGTGAGACCCAGTACTTC.

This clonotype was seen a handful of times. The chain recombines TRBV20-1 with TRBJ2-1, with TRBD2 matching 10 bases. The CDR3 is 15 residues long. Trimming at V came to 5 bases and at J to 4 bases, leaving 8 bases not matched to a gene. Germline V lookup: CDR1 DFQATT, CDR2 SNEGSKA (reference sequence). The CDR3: CSASSGGGSYNEQFF. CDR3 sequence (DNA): TGCAGTGCTTCTAGCGGGGGAGGCTCTTACAATGAGCAGTTCTTC.

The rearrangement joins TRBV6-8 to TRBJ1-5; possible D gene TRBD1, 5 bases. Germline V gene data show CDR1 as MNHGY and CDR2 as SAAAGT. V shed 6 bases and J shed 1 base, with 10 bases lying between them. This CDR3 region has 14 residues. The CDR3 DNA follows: TGTGCCAGCAGAGACGGGGACAGCAATCAGCCCCAGCATTTT. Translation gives CASRDGDSNQPQHF.

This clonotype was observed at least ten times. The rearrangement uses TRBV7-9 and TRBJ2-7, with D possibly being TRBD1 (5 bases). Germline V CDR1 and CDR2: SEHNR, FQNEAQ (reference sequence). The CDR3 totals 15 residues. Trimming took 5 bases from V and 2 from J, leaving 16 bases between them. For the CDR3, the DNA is TGTGCCAGCAGCCCCACACAGGCGGCACCCTACGAGCAGTACTTC. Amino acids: CASSPTQAAPYEQYF.

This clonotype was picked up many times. DNA for the CDR3: TGTGCCAGCAGTTCTCCAGGGAGGACGGCGTCCTACGAGCAGTACTTC. Its protein is CASSSPGRTASYEQYF. J is TRBJ2-7 and V is TRBV28, with D possibly being TRBD2 (6 bases). This CDR3 is 16 amino acids long. Trimming pared 4 bases from V and 1 base from J, leaving 17 bases between. Germline V gene data show CDR1 as MDHEN and CDR2 as SYDVKM.

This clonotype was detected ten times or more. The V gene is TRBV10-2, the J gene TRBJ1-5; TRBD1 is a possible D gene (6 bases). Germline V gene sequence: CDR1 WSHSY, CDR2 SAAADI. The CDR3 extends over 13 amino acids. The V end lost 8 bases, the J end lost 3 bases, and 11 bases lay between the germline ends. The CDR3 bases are TGCGCCAGCCGCAGGGACATCAATCAGCCCCAGCATTTT. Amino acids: CASRRDINQPQHF.

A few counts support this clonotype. CDR3 in amino acids: CASSQGGGTTDTQYF. In DNA, the CDR3 is TGCGCCAGCAGCCAAGGAGGAGGGACTACAGATACGCAGTATTTT. This rearrangement joins TRBV4-3 to TRBJ2-3, with TRBD2 as a possible D gene (6 bases). The germline V gene has CDR1 LGHNA and CDR2 YSLEER. CDR3 length equals 15 residues. V lost 1 base to trimming and J lost 3 bases, with 11 bases between them.